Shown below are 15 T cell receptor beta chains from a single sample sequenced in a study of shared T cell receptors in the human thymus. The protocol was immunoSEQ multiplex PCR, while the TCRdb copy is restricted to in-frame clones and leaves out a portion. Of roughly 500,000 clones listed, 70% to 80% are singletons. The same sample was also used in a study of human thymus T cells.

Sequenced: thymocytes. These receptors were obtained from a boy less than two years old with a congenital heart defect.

CDR3 amino acids: CASSPRGLNYGYTF. DNA for the CDR3: TGTGCCAGCTCACCCCGCGGGCTAAACTATGGCTACACCTTC. The rearrangement joins TRBV18 to TRBJ1-2, with D hard to call. Germline V lookup: CDR1 KGHSH, CDR2 LQKENI. Trimming left V 3 bases short and J 2 bases short, with 10 bases between. The length of the CDR3 is 14 residues. Together with reference TRBV18 and TRBJ1-2, the CDR3 gives the full variable domain: NAGVMQNPRHLVRRRGQEARLRCSPMKGHSHVYWYRQLPEEGLKFMVYLQKENIIDESGMPKERFSAEFPKEGPSILRIQQVVRGDSAAYFCASSPRGLNYGYTFGSGTRLTVV.

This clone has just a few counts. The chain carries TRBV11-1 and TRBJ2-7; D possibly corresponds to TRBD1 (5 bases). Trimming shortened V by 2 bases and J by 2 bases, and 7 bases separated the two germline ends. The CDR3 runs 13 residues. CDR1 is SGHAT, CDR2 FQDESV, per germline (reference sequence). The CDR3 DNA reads TGTGCCAGCAGCTTAAGGGGTACCTACGAGCAGTACTTC. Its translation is CASSLRGTYEQYF.

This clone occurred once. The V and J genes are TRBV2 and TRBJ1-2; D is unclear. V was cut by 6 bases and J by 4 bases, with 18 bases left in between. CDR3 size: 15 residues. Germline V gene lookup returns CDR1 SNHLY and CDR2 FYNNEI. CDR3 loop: CASRSLGWTGYGYTF. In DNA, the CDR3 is TGTGCCAGCAGAAGCCTGGGATGGACTGGCTATGGCTACACCTTC.

The CDR3 DNA follows: TGCGCCAGCAGCTCCGGACTAGCTTTCCAAGAGACCCAGTACTTC. It is translated as CASSSGLAFQETQYF. The gene calls are TRBV5-1 and TRBJ2-5; TRBD2 matches at 8 bases. The CDR3 runs 15 residues. The germline CDR1 and CDR2 sequences are SGHRS and YFSETQ. The V segment lost 3 bases and the J segment 1 base; nucleotides outside the gene matches: 5.

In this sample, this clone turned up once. The CDR3 is CASNQKPAGEKTQYF. Here the CDR3 DNA reads TGTGCCAGCAACCAAAAACCAGCGGGAGAAAAGACCCAGTACTTC. V gene TRBV2 combines with J gene TRBJ2-5, with TRBD2 matching over 8 bases. The CDR3 length is 15 residues. In germline, CDR1 is SNHLY, CDR2 FYNNEI. Trimming took 7 bases from V and 6 from J; bases not matched to a gene: 13.

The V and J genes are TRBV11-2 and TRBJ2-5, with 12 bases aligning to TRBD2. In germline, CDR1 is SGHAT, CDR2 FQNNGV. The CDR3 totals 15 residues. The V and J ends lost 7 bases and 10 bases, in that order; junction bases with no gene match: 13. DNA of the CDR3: TGTGCCAGCAACCCAGGGCTAGCGGGAGGGCCGGACCAGTACTTC. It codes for CASNPGLAGGPDQYF.

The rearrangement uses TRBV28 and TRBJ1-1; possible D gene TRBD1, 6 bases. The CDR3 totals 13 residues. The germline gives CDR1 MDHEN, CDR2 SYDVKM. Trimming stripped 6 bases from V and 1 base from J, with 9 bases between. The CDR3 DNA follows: TGTGCCAGCAGGGGGACACCGAACACTGAAGCTTTCTTT. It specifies CASRGTPNTEAFF.

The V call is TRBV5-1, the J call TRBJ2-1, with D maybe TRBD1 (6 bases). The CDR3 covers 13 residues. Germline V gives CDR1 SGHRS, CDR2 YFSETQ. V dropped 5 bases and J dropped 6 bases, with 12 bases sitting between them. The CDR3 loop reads CASRRTVSNEQFF. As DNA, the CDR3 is TGCGCCAGCAGGAGGACAGTTTCCAATGAGCAGTTCTTC.

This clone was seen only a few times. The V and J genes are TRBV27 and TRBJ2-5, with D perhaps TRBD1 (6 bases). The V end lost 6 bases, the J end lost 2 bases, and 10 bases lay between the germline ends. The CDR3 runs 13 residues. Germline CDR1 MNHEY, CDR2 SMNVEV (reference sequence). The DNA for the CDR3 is TGTGCCAGCAGGACCCAGGGGCAAGAGACCCAGTACTTC. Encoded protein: CASRTQGQETQYF.

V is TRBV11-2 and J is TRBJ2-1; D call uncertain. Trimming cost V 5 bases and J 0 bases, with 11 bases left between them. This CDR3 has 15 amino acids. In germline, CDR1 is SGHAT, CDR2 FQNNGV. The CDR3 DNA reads TGTGCCAGCAGCATAACTGCGAGCTCCTACAATGAGCAGTTCTTC. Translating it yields CASSITASSYNEQFF.

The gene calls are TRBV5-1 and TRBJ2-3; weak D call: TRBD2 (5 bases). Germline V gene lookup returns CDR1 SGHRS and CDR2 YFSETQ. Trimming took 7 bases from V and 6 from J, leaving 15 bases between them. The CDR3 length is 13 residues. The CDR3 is CASVDSPTDTQYF. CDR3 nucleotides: TGCGCCAGCGTGGACTCCCCCACGGATACGCAGTATTTT. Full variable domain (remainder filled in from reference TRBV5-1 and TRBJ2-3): KAGVTQTPRYLIKTRGQQVTLSCSPISGHRSVSWYQQTPGQGLQFLFEYFSETQRNKGNFPGRFSGRQFSNSRSEMNVSTLELGDSALYLCASVDSPTDTQYFGPGTRLTVL.

CDR3 protein: CASSKRGPLPPNQPQHF. In DNA form, the CDR3 reads TGTGCCAGCAGCAAAAGGGGGCCCCTACCCCCCAATCAGCCCCAGCATTTT. The rearrangement joins TRBV21-1 to TRBJ1-5; the table's D call, TRBD1, has no DNA check behind it. TRBV21-1 is deemed a pseudogene. This CDR3 is built from 17 residues.

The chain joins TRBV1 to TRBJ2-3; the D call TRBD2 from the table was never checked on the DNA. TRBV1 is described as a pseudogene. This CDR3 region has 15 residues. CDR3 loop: CTSSQEAGLRGTQYF. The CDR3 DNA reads TGCACCAGCAGCCAAGAAGCAGGATTGAGAGGGACGCAGTATTTT.

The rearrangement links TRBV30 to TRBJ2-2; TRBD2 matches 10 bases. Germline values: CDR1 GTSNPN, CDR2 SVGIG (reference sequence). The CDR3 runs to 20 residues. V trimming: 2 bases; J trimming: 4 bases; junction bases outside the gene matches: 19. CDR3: CAWSLMGFGQREGGTGELFF. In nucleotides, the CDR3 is TGTGCCTGGAGTCTGATGGGGTTTGGTCAGCGGGAGGGAGGCACCGGGGAGCTGTTTTTT.

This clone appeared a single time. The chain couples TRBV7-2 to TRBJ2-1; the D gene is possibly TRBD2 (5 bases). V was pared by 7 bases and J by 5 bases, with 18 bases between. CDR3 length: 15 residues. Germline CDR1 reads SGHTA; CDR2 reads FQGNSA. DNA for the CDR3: TGTGCCAGCACCCGAACTAGGCGTCTGGACAATGAGCAGTTCTTC. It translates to CASTRTRRLDNEQFF.